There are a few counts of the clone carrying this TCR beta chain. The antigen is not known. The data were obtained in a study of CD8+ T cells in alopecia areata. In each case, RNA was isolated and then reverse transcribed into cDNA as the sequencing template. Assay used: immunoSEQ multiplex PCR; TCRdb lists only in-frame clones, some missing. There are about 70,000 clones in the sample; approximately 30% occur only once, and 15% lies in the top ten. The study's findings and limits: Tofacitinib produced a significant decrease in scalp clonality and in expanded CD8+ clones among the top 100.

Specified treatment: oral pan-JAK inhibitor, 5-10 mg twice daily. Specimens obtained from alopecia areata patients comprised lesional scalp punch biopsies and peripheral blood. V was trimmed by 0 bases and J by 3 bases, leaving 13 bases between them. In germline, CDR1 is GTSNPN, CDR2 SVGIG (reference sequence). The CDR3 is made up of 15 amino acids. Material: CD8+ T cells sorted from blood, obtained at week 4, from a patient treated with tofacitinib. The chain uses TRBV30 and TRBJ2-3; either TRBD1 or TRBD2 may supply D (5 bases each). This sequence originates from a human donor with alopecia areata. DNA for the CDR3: TGTGCCTGGAGTGTACGGGGCAGGGTGACAGATACGCAGTATTTT. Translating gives CAWSVRGRVTDTQYF.